Listed below are T cell receptor beta chains from one sample, sequenced in a study of T-cell memory formation after mild COVID-19. TCRdb re-derived calls from the 5' RACE reads in MiXCR, one entry per CDR3 protein. The table includes over 300,000 distinct CDR3 sequences, 20% to 25% detected once. Sequenced input: PBMCs or a T cell subset sorted from them (not recorded which). These receptor sequences come from a man in his late teens or twenties who had mild COVID-19 (a few samples of this study predate the infection). Cell type and time point are not known. Both conserved end residues are part of each CDR3. A D gene is named only where the DNA matches it firmly. Rows may omit the clone size; those that give it use once, few, many or a size class.

j_call,clone_size,v_call,d_call,cdr3_aa,cdr3_nt
TRBJ1-2,.,TRBV12-3/TRBV12-4,.,CASSPVWVPYGYTF,TGTGCCAGCAGCCCGGTATGGGTGCCCTATGGCTACACCTTC
TRBJ2-4,few,TRBV4-1,TRBD2,CASSHGGAENIQYF,TGCGCCAGCAGCCACGGGGGGGCCGAAAACATTCAGTACTTC
TRBJ2-5,few,TRBV5-1,TRBD2,CASSLSSGNQETQYF,TGCGCCAGCAGCTTGTCTAGCGGTAACCAAGAGACCCAGTACTTC
TRBJ2-3,.,TRBV28,.,CASSLLGGAGDTQYF,TGTGCCAGCAGTTTATTAGGGGGGGCTGGAGATACGCAGTATTTT
TRBJ1-3,few,TRBV4-1,.,CASSQVTGSGNTIYF,TGCGCCAGCAGCCAAGTAACAGGGTCTGGAAACACCATATATTTT
TRBJ1-4,.,TRBV7-2,.,CASTKGGLEKLFF,TGTGCCAGCACGAAGGGGGGATTGGAAAAACTGTTTTTT
TRBJ2-3,few,TRBV7-2,TRBD2,CASSPRVQRGTDTQYF,TGTGCCAGCAGCCCCCGAGTCCAGCGGGGGACAGATACGCAGTATTTT
TRBJ2-3,few,TRBV14,TRBD2,CASSQGASGNTDTQYF,TGTGCCAGCAGCCAAGGTGCTAGCGGGAACACAGATACGCAGTATTTT
TRBJ1-4,few,TRBV10-3,.,CATAGRDDEKLFF,TGTGCCACTGCCGGCAGGGACGACGAAAAACTGTTTTTT
TRBJ1-3,.,TRBV7-9,.,CASLGRRGNTIYF,TGTGCCAGCCTGGGACGCAGAGGAAACACCATATATTTT
TRBJ2-7,few,TRBV5-1,.,CASSLERAYEQYF,TGCGCCAGCAGCTTGGAGAGGGCCTACGAGCAGTACTTC
TRBJ1-6,.,TRBV20-1,.,CSAERGRNSPLHF,TGCAGTGCTGAAAGGGGGAGAAACTCACCCCTCCACTTT
TRBJ2-7,many,TRBV5-1,.,CASSLEAGPYEQYF,TGCGCCAGCAGCTTGGAGGCCGGTCCCTACGAGCAGTACTTC
TRBJ1-4,.,TRBV20-1,.,CSARRENEKLFF,TGCAGTGCTAGGAGAGAAAATGAAAAACTGTTTTTT
TRBJ2-1,.,TRBV4-1,TRBD2,CASSHQAGGLLYNEQFF,TGCGCCAGCAGCCACCAAGCGGGGGGACTTCTCTACAATGAGCAGTTCTTC
TRBJ2-3,many,TRBV29-1,TRBD2,CSVVWAGGSTDTQYF,TGCAGCGTTGTTTGGGCGGGGGGTTCCACAGATACGCAGTATTTT
TRBJ2-2,few,TRBV7-6,TRBD1,CASSLGQGKITGELFF,TGTGCCAGCAGCCTAGGACAGGGGAAGATCACCGGGGAGCTGTTTTTT
TRBJ2-1,.,TRBV7-3,.,CASSFTQAAHNEQFF,TGTGCCAGCAGCTTCACACAGGCCGCACACAATGAGCAGTTCTTC
TRBJ2-2,.,TRBV20-1,.,CSARGRDSFLGELFF,TGCAGTGCTAGGGGACGGGACTCTTTTTTAGGGGAGCTGTTTTTT
TRBJ2-7,few,TRBV28,TRBD1,CASSHSDRNYEQYF,TGTGCCAGCAGCCATTCGGACAGGAACTACGAGCAGTACTTC
TRBJ2-3,.,TRBV29-1,TRBD1,CSVDGQGRADTQYF,TGCAGCGTTGACGGACAGGGGAGGGCAGATACGCAGTATTTT
TRBJ2-1,few,TRBV5-1,.,CASSPLGGAVNEQFF,TGCGCCAGCAGCCCCTTAGGGGGGGCCGTCAATGAGCAGTTCTTC
TRBJ2-1,few,TRBV4-1,.,CASSQVLAGVGEQFF,TGCGCCAGCAGCCAAGTACTAGCAGGGGTTGGTGAGCAGTTCTTC
TRBJ1-2,few,TRBV6-5,.,CASSYSEGSDYGYTF,TGTGCCAGCAGTTACTCGGAGGGGAGCGACTATGGCTACACCTTC
TRBJ2-3,.,TRBV5-1,.,CASRPSVTDTQYF,TGCGCCAGCAGGCCTAGCGTCACAGATACGCAGTATTTT
TRBJ1-6,.,TRBV4-1,.,CASSQGRTIHF,TGCGCCAGCAGCCAAGGGCGGACTATCCACTTT
TRBJ2-3,.,TRBV4-1,TRBD2,CASSQLAGLDTQYF,TGCGCCAGCAGCCAACTAGCGGGGCTCGATACGCAGTATTTT
TRBJ1-4,few,TRBV5-1,.,CASSWLQGSGATNEKLFF,TGCGCCAGCAGCTGGTTACAGGGATCGGGAGCAACTAATGAAAAACTGTTTTTT
TRBJ2-1,.,TRBV7-6,TRBD1,CASSLGQTGGEYNEQFF,TGTGCCAGCAGCTTAGGTCAGACAGGGGGCGAATACAATGAGCAGTTCTTC
TRBJ1-5,.,TRBV7-8,.,CASTQANRELNQPQHF,TGTGCCAGCACTCAGGCAAACAGGGAACTCAATCAGCCCCAGCATTTT
TRBJ2-1,few,TRBV4-1,TRBD2,CASSQLAESSYNEQFF,TGCGCCAGCAGCCAACTAGCGGAGAGCTCCTACAATGAGCAGTTCTTC
TRBJ2-3,few,TRBV6-1,TRBD2,CASAGTSVRGTQYF,TGTGCCAGCGCCGGGACTAGCGTCAGGGGTACGCAGTATTTT
TRBJ2-3,many,TRBV12-3/TRBV12-4,.,CASSFRLPDTQYF,TGTGCCAGCAGTTTCCGCCTCCCAGATACGCAGTATTTT
TRBJ1-1,.,TRBV10-3,.,CASRQEPNTEAFF,TGTGCCTCACGACAGGAACCGAACACTGAAGCTTTCTTT
TRBJ2-5,.,TRBV4-1,TRBD1,CASSQGTGPGAQYF,TGCGCCAGCAGCCAAGGGACAGGGCCCGGGGCCCAGTACTTC
TRBJ1-2,.,TRBV11-2,.,CASSSLGRDYGYTF,TGTGCCAGCAGCTCCTTGGGCAGGGACTATGGCTACACCTTC
TRBJ2-1,many,TRBV6-5,TRBD2,CASSSGGGMFVNEQFF,TGTGCCAGCAGTAGCGGGGGGGGTATGTTTGTAAATGAGCAGTTCTTC
TRBJ2-2,.,TRBV5-5,TRBD1,CASSVFDRDTGELFF,TGTGCCAGCAGCGTTTTTGACAGGGACACCGGGGAGCTGTTTTTT
TRBJ2-3,few,TRBV28,.,CASKAAGSPYTQYF,TGTGCCAGCAAGGCGGCCGGCTCCCCTTATACGCAGTATTTT
TRBJ1-2,.,TRBV7-2,.,CASRLQGHYGYTF,TGTGCCAGCAGGCTACAAGGCCACTATGGCTACACCTTC
TRBJ2-3,.,TRBV11-2,.,CASSTRLSSTDTQYF,TGTGCCAGCAGCACCCGACTATCTAGCACAGATACGCAGTATTTT
TRBJ2-1,few,TRBV4-1,.,CASSRVPGMESEQFF,TGCGCCAGCAGCCGAGTCCCAGGAATGGAGAGTGAGCAGTTCTTC
TRBJ2-3,.,TRBV7-6,.,CASSPREGAHTDTQYF,TGTGCCAGCAGCCCCCGGGAGGGGGCCCACACAGATACGCAGTATTTT
TRBJ2-7,.,TRBV10-3,.,CATGGLGTANYEQYF,TGTGCCACCGGGGGGCTAGGGACAGCGAACTACGAGCAGTACTTC
TRBJ2-1,few,TRBV7-6,TRBD2,CASSLAAGMGRGFTEQFF,TGTGCCAGCAGCTTAGCGGCGGGCATGGGGCGGGGGTTTACTGAGCAGTTCTTC
TRBJ1-1,.,TRBV28,.,CASSTENTEAFF,TGTGCCAGCAGTACAGAGAACACTGAAGCTTTCTTT
TRBJ1-2,.,TRBV30,.,CAWSVRGMKSF,TGTGCCTGGAGTGTACGGGGAATGAAATCCTTC
TRBJ1-4,.,TRBV6-6,.,CASSVRGRTNEKLFF,TGTGCCAGCAGTGTCAGGGGTAGGACTAATGAAAAACTGTTTTTT